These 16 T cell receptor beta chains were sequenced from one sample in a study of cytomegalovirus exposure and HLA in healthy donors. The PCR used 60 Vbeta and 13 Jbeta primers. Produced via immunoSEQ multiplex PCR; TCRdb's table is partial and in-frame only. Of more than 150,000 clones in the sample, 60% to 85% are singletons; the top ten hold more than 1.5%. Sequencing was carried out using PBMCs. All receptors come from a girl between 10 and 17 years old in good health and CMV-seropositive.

The CDR3 DNA reads TGTGCCAGTATGGGGGGTATTCGATATGAGCAGTTCTTC. Encoded protein: CASMGGIRYEQFF. The gene calls are TRBV19 and TRBJ2-1; D may be TRBD2 (6 bases). The CDR3 covers 13 residues. The ends were cut back, 7 bases at V and 8 bases at J, with 15 bases in the middle. Germline CDR1 LNHDA, CDR2 SQIVND (reference sequence).

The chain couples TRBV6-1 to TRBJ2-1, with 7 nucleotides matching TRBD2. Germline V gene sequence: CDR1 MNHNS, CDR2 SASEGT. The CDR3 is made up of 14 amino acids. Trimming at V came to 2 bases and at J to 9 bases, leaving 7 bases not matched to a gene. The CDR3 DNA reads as TGTGCCAGCAGTGAAAATGGACTAGTGGGTGAGCAGTTCTTC. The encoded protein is CASSENGLVGEQFF.

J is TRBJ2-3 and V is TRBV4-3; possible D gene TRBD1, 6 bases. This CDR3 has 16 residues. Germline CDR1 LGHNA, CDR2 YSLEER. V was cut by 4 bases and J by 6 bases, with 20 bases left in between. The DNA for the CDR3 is TGCGCCAGCAGCCGAGAGACAGGCCCTCCGCTGGATACGCAGTATTTT. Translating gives CASSRETGPPLDTQYF.

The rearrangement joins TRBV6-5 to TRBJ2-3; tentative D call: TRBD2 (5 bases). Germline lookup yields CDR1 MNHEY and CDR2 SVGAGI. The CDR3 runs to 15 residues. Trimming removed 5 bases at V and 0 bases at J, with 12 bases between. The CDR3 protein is CASSLRWESTDTQYF. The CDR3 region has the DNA TGTGCCAGCAGTCTAAGATGGGAGAGCACAGATACGCAGTATTTT.

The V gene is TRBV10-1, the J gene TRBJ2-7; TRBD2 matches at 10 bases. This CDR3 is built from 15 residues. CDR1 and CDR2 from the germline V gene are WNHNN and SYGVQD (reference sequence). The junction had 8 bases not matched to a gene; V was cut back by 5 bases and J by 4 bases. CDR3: CASSLHSGGLYEQYF. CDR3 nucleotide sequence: TGCGCCAGCAGTCTTCATAGCGGGGGGCTATACGAGCAGTACTTC.

The CDR3 reads CASSLAGGAETQYF. CDR3 in DNA: TGTGCCAGCAGCTTAGCGGGTGGGGCGGAGACCCAGTACTTC. The J gene is TRBJ2-5, the V gene TRBV7-2, with D possibly TRBD1 on 5 matching bases. Germline V lookup: CDR1 SGHTA, CDR2 FQGNSA. Trimming took off 0 bases at V and 5 bases at J, with 10 bases between the two ends. CDR3 length equals 14 residues.

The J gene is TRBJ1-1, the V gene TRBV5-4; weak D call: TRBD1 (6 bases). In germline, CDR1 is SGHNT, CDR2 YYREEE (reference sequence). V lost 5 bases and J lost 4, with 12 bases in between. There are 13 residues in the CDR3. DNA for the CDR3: TGTGCCAGCAGTCAGGGGATCGGCACTGAAGCTTTCTTT. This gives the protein CASSQGIGTEAFF.

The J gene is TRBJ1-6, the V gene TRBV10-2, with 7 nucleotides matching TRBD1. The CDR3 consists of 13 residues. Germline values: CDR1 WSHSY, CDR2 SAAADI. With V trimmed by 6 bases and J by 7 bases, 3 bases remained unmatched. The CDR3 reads CASRGQENSPLHF. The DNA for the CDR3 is TGCGCCAGCAGAGGACAGGAAAATTCACCCCTCCACTTT.

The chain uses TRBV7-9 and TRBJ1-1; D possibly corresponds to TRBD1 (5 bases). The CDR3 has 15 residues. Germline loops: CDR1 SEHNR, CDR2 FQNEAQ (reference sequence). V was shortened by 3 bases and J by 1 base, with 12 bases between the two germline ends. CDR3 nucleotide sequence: TGTGCCAGCAGCTTCCTTGGGGGGGGGAACACTGAAGCTTTCTTT. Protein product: CASSFLGGGNTEAFF.

The CDR3, as DNA: TGTGCCAGCAGCTTGGCTAGTGCAGATACGCAGTATTTT. This translates into CASSLASADTQYF. The chain has TRBV5-6 and TRBJ2-3; D remains ambiguous. V was clipped by 0 bases and J by 4 bases, with 6 bases between them. Germline V CDR1 and CDR2: SGHDT, YYEEEE. The CDR3 spans 13 residues.

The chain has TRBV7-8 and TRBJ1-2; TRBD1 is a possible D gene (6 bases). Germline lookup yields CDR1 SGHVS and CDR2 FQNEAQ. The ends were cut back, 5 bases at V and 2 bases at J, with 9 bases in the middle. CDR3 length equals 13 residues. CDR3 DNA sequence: TGTGCCAGCAGCGAGCAGGGGAACTATGGCTACACCTTC. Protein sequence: CASSEQGNYGYTF.

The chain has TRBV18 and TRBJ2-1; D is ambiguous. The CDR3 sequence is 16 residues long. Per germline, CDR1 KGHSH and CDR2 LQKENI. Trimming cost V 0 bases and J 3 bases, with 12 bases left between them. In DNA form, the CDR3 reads TGTGCCAGCTCACCACCGATGTCCCAGTACTACAATGAGCAGTTCTTC. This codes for CASSPPMSQYYNEQFF. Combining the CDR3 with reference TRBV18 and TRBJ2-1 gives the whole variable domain NAGVMQNPRHLVRRRGQEARLRCSPMKGHSHVYWYRQLPEEGLKFMVYLQKENIIDESGMPKERFSAEFPKEGPSILRIQQVVRGDSAAYFCASSPPMSQYYNEQFFGPGTRLTVL.

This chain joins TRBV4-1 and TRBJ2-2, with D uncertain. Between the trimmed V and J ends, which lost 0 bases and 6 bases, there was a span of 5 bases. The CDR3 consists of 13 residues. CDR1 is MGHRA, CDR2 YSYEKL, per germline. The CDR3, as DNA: TGCGCCAGCAGCCAAGATCTAGCCGGGGAGCTGTTTTTT. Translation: CASSQDLAGELFF.

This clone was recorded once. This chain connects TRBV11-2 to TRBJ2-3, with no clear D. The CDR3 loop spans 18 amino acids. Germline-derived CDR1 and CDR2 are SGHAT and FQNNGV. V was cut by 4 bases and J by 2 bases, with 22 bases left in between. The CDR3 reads CASSSTFYPGGYTDTQYF. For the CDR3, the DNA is TGTGCCAGCAGCTCTACCTTTTATCCTGGCGGATACACAGATACGCAGTATTTT. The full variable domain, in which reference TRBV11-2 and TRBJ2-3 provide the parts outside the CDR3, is EAGVAQSPRYKIIEKRQSVAFWCNPISGHATLYWYQQILGQGPKLLIQFQNNGVVDDSQLPKDRFSAERLKGVDSTLKIQPAKLEDSAVYLCASSSTFYPGGYTDTQYFGPGTRLTVL.

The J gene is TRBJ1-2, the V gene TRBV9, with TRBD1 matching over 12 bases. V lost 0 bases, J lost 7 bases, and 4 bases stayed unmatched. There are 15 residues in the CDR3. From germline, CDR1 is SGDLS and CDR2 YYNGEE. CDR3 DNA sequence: TGTGCCAGCAGCGTAGATGGGACAGGGGGCGTTGGCTACACCTTC. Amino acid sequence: CASSVDGTGGVGYTF.

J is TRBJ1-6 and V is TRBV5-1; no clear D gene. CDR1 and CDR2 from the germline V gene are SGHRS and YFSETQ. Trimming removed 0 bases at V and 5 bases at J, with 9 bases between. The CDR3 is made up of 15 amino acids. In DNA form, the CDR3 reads TGCGCCAGCAGCTTGGGACACGGGGATAATTCACCCCTCCACTTT. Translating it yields CASSLGHGDNSPLHF.